The 10 T cell receptor beta chains below were found in one sample sequenced in a study of response to subunit inactivated influenza vaccine. MiXCR, applied by TCRdb to the RT-PCR reads, yields one record per CDR3 protein. This table has about 480,000 distinct CDR3 sequences, about 25% appearing once. The material sequenced was CD4+ T cells sorted from PBMCs, taken roughly 5 days after vaccination. These receptors were collected from a man aged 50 to 59 who received an inactivated influenza vaccine.

The V gene is TRBV5-1, the J gene TRBJ2-5; D remains unclear. Trimming took 4 bases from V and 4 from J, leaving 17 bases between them. The germline CDR1 and CDR2 sequences are SGHRS and YFSETQ. The length of the CDR3 is 15 residues. CDR3: CASSPNGNTGETQYF. Written as DNA, the CDR3 is TGCGCCAGCAGCCCGAACGGAAACACGGGAGAGACCCAGTACTTC. Full variable domain (remainder filled in from reference TRBV5-1 and TRBJ2-5): KAGVTQTPRYLIKTRGQQVTLSCSPISGHRSVSWYQQTPGQGLQFLFEYFSETQRNKGNFPGRFSGRQFSNSRSEMNVSTLELGDSALYLCASSPNGNTGETQYFGPGTRLLVL.

This clonotype showed up just a few times. The chain combines TRBV18 with TRBJ2-4; 7 nucleotides agree with TRBD1. Germline V gene data show CDR1 as KGHSH and CDR2 as LQKENI. V lost 4 bases to trimming and J lost 8 bases; unmatched junction nucleotides: 8. This CDR3 has 14 residues. The CDR3 bases are TGTGCCAGCTCACAAAAGGGGGCGCGAGACATTCAGTACTTC. The encoded protein is CASSQKGARDIQYF.

In this sample, this clonotype turned up a few times. This chain uses TRBV29-1 with TRBJ1-1, with D unresolved. This CDR3 spans 12 amino acids. Germline values: CDR1 SQVTM, CDR2 ANQGSEA. V was clipped by 4 bases and J by 5 bases, with 11 bases between them. For the CDR3, the DNA is TGCAGCGTTGTAAGGGCGGGGACTGAAGCTTTCTTT. Translated, it gives CSVVRAGTEAFF.

V and J are TRBV20-1 and TRBJ1-5, with 7 bases that match TRBD1. With 2 bases clipped from V and 0 bases from J, the junction kept 4 bases outside the gene matches. This CDR3 is 15 amino acids long. The germline V gene encodes CDR1 DFQATT and CDR2 SNEGSKA (reference sequence). CDR3 sequence: CSARRTGYSNQPQHF. In DNA form, the CDR3 reads TGCAGTGCTAGAAGGACAGGCTATAGCAATCAGCCCCAGCATTTT.

The chain employs TRBV11-1 and TRBJ2-5, with TRBD1 matching over 8 bases. CDR1 SGHAT and CDR2 FQDESV come from the germline V gene (reference sequence). This CDR3 spans 14 amino acids. The V gene end was trimmed by 5 bases and the J gene end by 6 bases; junction bases not matched to a gene: 8. CDR3 amino acids: CASSLTGDRKTQYF. In DNA form, the CDR3 reads TGTGCCAGCAGCCTGACAGGGGATCGGAAGACCCAGTACTTC.

This chain uses TRBV7-9 with TRBJ2-2, with 8 nucleotides matching TRBD1. Germline-derived CDR1 and CDR2 are SEHNR and FQNEAQ (reference sequence). V lost 5 bases, J lost 3 bases, and 11 bases stayed unmatched. CDR3 length: 17 residues. The CDR3 DNA reads as TGTGCCAGCAGCCCGAGGACAGGGTCCGCGGACACCGGGGAGCTGTTTTTT. It yields the protein CASSPRTGSADTGELFF.

This clonotype was seen ten or more times. The rearrangement joins TRBV5-1 to TRBJ2-7, with 7 bases fitting TRBD2. Trimming removed 2 bases from V and 2 bases from J; junction bases left unmatched: 7. The CDR3 runs 15 residues. CDR1 is SGHRS, CDR2 YFSETQ, per germline. CDR3 sequence (DNA): TGCGCCAGCAGCTTAGCGGGGAAGCCGACCTACGAGCAGTACTTC. Protein product: CASSLAGKPTYEQYF.

The V gene is TRBV7-9, the J gene TRBJ2-7; maybe TRBD1 (6 bases). The CDR3 runs 13 residues. The V and J ends lost 5 bases and 6 bases respectively, with 14 bases between them. The germline V gene encodes CDR1 SEHNR and CDR2 FQNEAQ (reference sequence). The chain's CDR3 is CASSQAQGREQYF. Here the CDR3 DNA reads TGTGCCAGCAGCCAAGCACAGGGACGCGAGCAGTACTTC.

This clonotype has just a few counts. The genes are TRBV7-2 and TRBJ1-4, with a weak D call TRBD1 (5 bases). From germline, CDR1 is SGHTA and CDR2 FQGNSA. The V gene lost 4 bases and the J gene lost 7 bases, with 16 bases spanning the gap. The CDR3 is 15 residues long. CDR3 in amino acids: CASSSPRASGEKLFF. Here the CDR3 DNA reads TGTGCCAGCAGCTCGCCCAGGGCGTCGGGTGAAAAACTGTTTTTT.

This rearrangement joins TRBV20-1 to TRBJ1-1; 7 bases fit TRBD1. This CDR3 region has 15 residues. CDR1 and CDR2 (germline): DFQATT, SNEGSKA (reference sequence). J gave up 11 bases and V 0 bases, and 15 bases lay outside the gene matches. This chain's CDR3 is CSARDSGRTGDSAFF. The DNA for the CDR3 is TGCAGTGCTAGAGATTCTGGTAGAACAGGGGATAGTGCTTTCTTT.